The clone carrying this TCR beta chain was recorded at least ten times. What it binds is unknown. These data are taken from a study of CD8 T cells in ankylosing spondylitis. Overall study findings and caveats: What seemed typical of ankylosing spondylitis blood was a TCR beta motif built from fewer than ten highly homologous variants.

TCRdb processed the 5' RACE reads anew with MiXCR; each CDR3 protein has one entry. The data hold around 490,000 distinct CDR3 sequences, with approximately 5% observed a single time. This CDR3 is 14 amino acids long. The trim removed 2 bases at V and 10 bases at J, leaving 5 bases unmatched. CDR1 DFQATT and CDR2 SNEGSKA come from the germline V gene (reference sequence). This chain links TRBV20-1 with TRBJ2-3; 14 bases match TRBD2. Sequencing was done on a sample of blood, either unsorted or a sorted T cell fraction (not recorded which). The origin of this receptor is a male donor with ankylosing spondylitis. The CDR3: CSARPGLAGEAQYF. CDR3 in DNA: TGCAGTGCTAGACCGGGACTAGCGGGGGAAGCGCAGTATTTT.